The 8 T cell receptor beta chains presented below share a single source sample, sequenced in a study of blood T cell repertoires in COVID-19. Here immunoSEQ multiplex PCR was the method, and the copy in TCRdb shows in-frame clones only, minus some. The profile shows roughly 46,000 clones, approximately 90% of them singletons. Sequenced material: peripheral blood. These receptors were obtained from a man aged 45-65 years with active COVID-19.

The chain couples TRBV11-3 to TRBJ2-4, with a weak D call TRBD2 (6 bases). CDR3 length: 13 residues. Germline lookup yields CDR1 SGHNT and CDR2 YENEEA. Deletions cut 0 bases from V and 8 bases from J, with 8 bases between. This CDR3 reads CASSLDPGDIQYF. CDR3 DNA sequence: TGTGCCAGCAGCTTAGATCCGGGGGACATTCAGTACTTC.

The chain links TRBV6-5 to TRBJ1-1; 11 bases fit TRBD1. CDR3 length: 15 residues. The V gene end was trimmed by 0 bases and the J gene end by 5 bases; junction bases not matched to a gene: 2. The germline V gene encodes CDR1 MNHEY and CDR2 SVGAGI. CDR3 region: CASSYSDRGRTEAFF. In DNA form, the CDR3 reads TGTGCCAGCAGTTACTCGGACAGGGGGCGAACTGAAGCTTTCTTT.

This clone appeared a single time. The V gene is TRBV11-2, the J gene TRBJ2-7; 7 nucleotides line up with TRBD1. V dropped 3 bases and J dropped 3; count of bases not matched to a gene: 14. The CDR3 extends over 17 amino acids. Germline V gene lookup returns CDR1 SGHAT and CDR2 FQNNGV. The CDR3 DNA follows: TGTGCCAGCAGCTTCGGCTCGACAGGGACACCAGGCTACGAGCAGTACTTC. Translated, it gives CASSFGSTGTPGYEQYF.

This clone was counted a single time. Here the CDR3 reads CASSGTETSSYEQYF. CDR3 bases: TGTGCCAGCTCGGGGACAGAGACAAGCTCCTACGAGCAGTACTTC. The J gene is TRBJ2-7, the V gene TRBV18; 7 bases are a match to TRBD1. Unmatched junction bases numbered 8, after V lost 6 bases and J lost 0 bases. The CDR3 consists of 15 residues. Germline V CDR1 and CDR2: KGHSH, LQKENI.

V and J are TRBV3-1 (or the pseudogene TRBV3-2) and TRBJ1-4, with TRBD1 identical over 8 bases. Germline CDR1 LGHDT, CDR2 YNNKEL (reference sequence). V lost 4 bases to trimming and J lost 7 bases; unmatched junction nucleotides: 5. The CDR3 sequence is 14 residues long. CDR3 DNA sequence: TGTGCCAGCAGCCCACAGGGGGAGAGTGAAAAACTGTTTTTT. Its protein product is CASSPQGESEKLFF.

The rearrangement links TRBV6-5 to TRBJ2-7; 7 nucleotides match TRBD2. Germline loops: CDR1 MNHEY, CDR2 SVGAGI. The CDR3 runs to 16 residues. V lost 6 bases and J lost 5; bases outside the gene matches: 16. CDR3 bases: TGTGCCAGCAGGTACACGATAAGCGGGAATCGCAACGAGCAGTACTTC. It specifies CASRYTISGNRNEQYF.

CDR3 residues: CASSLTSGRLEQFF. For the CDR3, the DNA is TGTGCCAGCAGTCTCACTAGCGGGAGGCTTGAGCAGTTCTTC. The genes are TRBV7-9 and TRBJ2-1; TRBD2 aligns across 12 bases. The CDR3 runs to 14 residues. The germline gives CDR1 SEHNR, CDR2 FQNEAQ (reference sequence). V gave up 6 bases and J gave up 9 bases; unmatched junction bases: 6. The full variable domain, completed using reference TRBV7-9 and TRBJ2-1, is DTGVSQNPRHKITKRGQNVTFRCDPISEHNRLYWYRQTLGQGPEFLTYFQNEAQLEKSRLLSDRFSAERPKGSFSTLEIQRTEQGDSAMYLCASSLTSGRLEQFFGPGTRLTVL.

In DNA form, the CDR3 reads TGCGCCAGCAGACCAGCGGGGGCGGATACGCAGTATTTT. Its protein product is CASRPAGADTQYF. The chain links TRBV10-1 to TRBJ2-3; 8 nucleotides agree with TRBD2. Germline V gene lookup returns CDR1 WNHNN and CDR2 SYGVQD (reference sequence). The ends lost 6 bases at V and 6 bases at J; junction bases unmatched: 5. The CDR3 sequence is 13 residues long.